This T cell receptor (beta chain) was captured in a study of tumor-infiltrating lymphocytes in primary liver carcinoma. Study summary: Men as well as women, aged 30 to 69 years, made up the patients.

Study-level results: It was in tumors, not blood, that the top-250-clone fraction was significantly higher (p = 0.039).

Total RNA and DNA came together from approximately 20-30 mg of bulk tissue without cell sorting. Samples came from superior, inferior, lateral poles and tumor centre. Looked up from germline, CDR1 is SQVTM and CDR2 is ANQGSEA. CDR3 length equals 15 residues. V gave up 2 bases and J gave up 6 bases, with 19 bases separating them. The input was 400 to 500 ng total RNA; TCR beta cDNA was made from it with a constant-region primer. What produced the TCR beta libraries was three nested multiplex PCR rounds using slightly modified ARM-PCR. The first two PCR rounds, roughly 9 cycles each, used TRBV1-TRBV30 forward primers and a C-beta reverse primer. MiXCR was run by TCRdb on the multiplex PCR reads, yielding one entry per CDR3 protein. Of fewer than 30,000 distinct CDR3 sequences in the sample, around three quarters were seen once. This clonotype was counted between two and nine times. The target antigen is unknown.

The specimen sequenced was liver tumor tissue from sampling region 3. Subset meaning: tumor region T3, left-lateral pole. The TCR comes from a man between 40 and 49 years old with primary liver carcinoma and hepatitis B virus infection. The chain combines TRBV29-1 with TRBJ1-2; possibly TRBD1 for D (6 bases). CDR3 in DNA: TGCAGCGTTGAAAAGGATGTACAGGGAAGTAATGGCTACACCTTC. Protein: CSVEKDVQGSNGYTF.